Listed below are T cell receptor beta chains from one sample, sequenced in a study of blood T cell repertoires in COVID-19. The table came from immunoSEQ multiplex PCR; TCRdb's copy has only in-frame clones and leaves some out. The repertoire holds about 48,000 clones, 70% to 90% seen once, with 2.6% in the top ten. The specimen sequenced was peripheral blood. The receptors were gathered from a woman of 80 years or more with COVID-19, enrolled during active disease. The CDR3 runs from the conserved cysteine through the conserved F or W. A D gene is named only where the DNA matches it firmly. Only some rows state a clone size, as once, few, many or a class for expanded clones.

D	V	J	size	CDR3	DNA
TRBD2	TRBV5-1	TRBJ2-1	.	CASSRSSGRANEQFF	TGCGCCAGCAGCCGGTCTAGCGGGAGGGCGAATGAGCAGTTCTTC
TRBD1	TRBV18	TRBJ2-7	.	CASSPNPGQNYEQYF	TGTGCCAGCTCACCAAACCCGGGACAGAACTACGAGCAGTACTTC
TRBD1	TRBV4-1	TRBJ1-1	.	CASSQDQGAGTEAFF	TGCGCCAGCAGCCAAGATCAGGGGGCAGGCACTGAAGCTTTCTTT
.	TRBV30	TRBJ1-1	.	CAWSVLGGGRAFF	TGTGCCTGGAGTGTACTTGGGGGAGGCCGAGCTTTCTTT
.	TRBV5-1	TRBJ2-7	.	CASSSGGTYEQYF	TGCGCCAGCAGCTCGGGGGGCACGTACGAGCAGTACTTC
TRBD2	TRBV6-6	TRBJ2-5	.	CASSYTSGRSVETQYF	TGTGCCAGCAGTTACACTAGCGGGAGATCGGTAGAGACCCAGTACTTC
TRBD2	TRBV7-2	TRBJ2-3	.	CASRPGGTGGPDTQYF	TGTGCCAGCCGCCCCGGAGGGACGGGGGGACCAGATACGCAGTATTTT
TRBD1	TRBV5-1	TRBJ1-2	few	CASSLDRGYGYTF	TGCGCCAGCAGCTTGGACAGGGGGTATGGCTACACCTTC
TRBD1	TRBV18	TRBJ2-7	once	CASSPRTGSYEQYF	TGTGCCAGCTCACCACGGACAGGGTCCTACGAGCAGTACTTC
TRBD1	TRBV5-8	TRBJ1-4	.	CASSLAPGTGEKLFF	TGTGCCAGCAGCTTGGCCCCGGGGACAGGTGAAAAACTGTTTTTT
TRBD1	TRBV19	TRBJ1-5	.	CASSHPGGGQPQHF	TGTGCCAGTAGCCACCCAGGGGGCGGACAGCCCCAGCATTTT
.	TRBV5-6	TRBJ2-5	.	CASTPVGGGRETQYF	TGTGCCAGCACCCCGGTCGGGGGAGGTCGGGAGACCCAGTACTTC
TRBD1	TRBV3-1/TRBV3-2	TRBJ1-1	.	CASSRGGGEAFF	TGTGCCAGCAGCCGAGGGGGCGGTGAAGCTTTCTTT
TRBD1	TRBV30	TRBJ1-1	.	CAWATGVDTEAFF	TGTGCCTGGGCGACAGGGGTTGACACTGAAGCTTTCTTT
.	TRBV30	TRBJ2-2	.	CAALMRGAVF	TGTGCTGCCCTTATGCGGGGAGCTGTTTTT
TRBD1	TRBV27	TRBJ2-5	.	CASSQGAPETQYF	TGTGCCAGCAGTCAGGGGGCCCCGGAGACCCAGTACTTC
TRBD2	TRBV11-3	TRBJ2-1	.	CASSPTSGPYNEQFF	TGTGCCAGCAGCCCGACTAGCGGTCCCTACAATGAGCAGTTCTTC
.	TRBV12-3/TRBV12-4	TRBJ1-3	.	CASSFSGNTIYF	TGTGCCAGCAGTTTTTCGGGAAACACCATATATTTT
.	TRBV9	TRBJ1-1	.	CASSPQGGITEAFF	TGTGCCAGCAGCCCTCAGGGCGGCATCACTGAAGCTTTCTTT
.	TRBV11-2	TRBJ1-4	.	CASSHWTDALEKLFF	TGTGCCAGCAGCCACTGGACAGATGCTTTGGAAAAACTGTTTTTT
.	TRBV2	TRBJ1-1	.	CASTTGYTEAFF	TGTGCCAGCACTACAGGTTACACTGAAGCTTTCTTT
.	TRBV2	TRBJ1-1	.	CASRDTRNTEAFF	TGTGCCAGCCGGGACACGCGGAACACTGAAGCTTTCTTT
TRBD2	TRBV6-6	TRBJ2-5	.	CASKLGGGNQETQYF	TGTGCCAGCAAACTGGGCGGGGGGAACCAAGAGACCCAGTACTTC
.	TRBV5-1	TRBJ1-1	.	CASSLYAGAGNTEAFF	TGCGCCAGCAGCTTGTATGCAGGGGCAGGGAACACTGAAGCTTTCTTT
TRBD2	TRBV11-2	TRBJ2-1	.	CASSQRGGLEQFF	TGTGCCAGCAGCCAGCGGGGGGGCCTTGAGCAGTTCTTC
.	TRBV18	TRBJ1-3	.	CASSPPGRPKSGNTIYF	TGTGCCAGCTCACCACCGGGCAGGCCTAAATCTGGAAACACCATATATTTT
.	TRBV19	TRBJ2-3	.	CASSRNRGQRADTQYF	TGTGCCAGTAGTAGGAACCGGGGACAACGGGCAGATACGCAGTATTTT
TRBD1	TRBV14	TRBJ2-7	.	CASSPFGQGAYEQYF	TGTGCCAGCAGCCCCTTTGGACAGGGAGCCTACGAGCAGTACTTC
TRBD1	TRBV24-1	TRBJ2-2	.	CATSDTTGTTGELFF	TGTGCCACCAGTGATACGACAGGGACCACCGGGGAGCTGTTTTTT
.	TRBV28	TRBJ1-2	.	CASSLLWQGNGYTF	TGTGCCAGCAGTTTATTATGGCAGGGCAATGGCTACACCTTC
TRBD1	TRBV18	TRBJ1-2	.	CASSHTNRQGRHGYTF	TGTGCCAGCTCACACACTAACCGACAGGGGCGCCATGGCTACACCTTC
TRBD1	TRBV28	TRBJ2-3	.	CASSLPGTAADTQYF	TGTGCCAGCAGTTTGCCTGGGACAGCCGCAGATACGCAGTATTTT
.	TRBV2	TRBJ1-4	.	CASSEWGGADEKLFF	TGTGCCAGCAGTGAATGGGGGGGCGCCGATGAAAAACTGTTTTTT
TRBD2	TRBV2	TRBJ2-7	.	CASSGGGASGFYEQYF	TGTGCCAGCAGTGGGGGTGGGGCTAGCGGGTTCTACGAGCAGTACTTC
.	TRBV7-2	TRBJ2-7	few	CASSSGTLSYEQYF	TGTGCCAGCAGCTCCGGGACACTCTCCTACGAGCAGTACTTC